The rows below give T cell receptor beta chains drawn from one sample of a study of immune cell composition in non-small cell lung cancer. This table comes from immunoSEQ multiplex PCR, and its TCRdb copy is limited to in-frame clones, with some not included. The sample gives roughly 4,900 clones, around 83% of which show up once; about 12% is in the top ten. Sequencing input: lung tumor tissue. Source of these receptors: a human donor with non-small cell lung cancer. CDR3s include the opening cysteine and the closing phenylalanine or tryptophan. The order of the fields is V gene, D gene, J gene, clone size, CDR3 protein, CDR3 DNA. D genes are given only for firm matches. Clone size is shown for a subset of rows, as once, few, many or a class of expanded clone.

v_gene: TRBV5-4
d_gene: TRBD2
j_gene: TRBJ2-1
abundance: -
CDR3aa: CASRDAGGDNEQFF
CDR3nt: TGTGCCAGCAGAGACGCGGGGGGGGACAATGAGCAGTTCTTC

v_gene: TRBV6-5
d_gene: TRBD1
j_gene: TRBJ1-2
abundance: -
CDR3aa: CASSDRGDYGYTF
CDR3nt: TGTGCCAGCTCCGACAGGGGTGACTATGGCTACACCTTC

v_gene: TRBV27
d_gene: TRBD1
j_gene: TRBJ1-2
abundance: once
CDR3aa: CASSLQGARGYTF
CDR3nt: TGTGCCAGCAGCCTGCAGGGGGCGCGAGGCTACACCTTC

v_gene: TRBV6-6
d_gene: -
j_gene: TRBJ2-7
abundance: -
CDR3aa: CASSYSGARAYEQYF
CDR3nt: TGTGCCAGCAGTTACTCGGGGGCTAGGGCCTACGAGCAGTACTTC

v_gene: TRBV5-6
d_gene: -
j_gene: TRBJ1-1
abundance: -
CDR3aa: CASSLAPGGTEAFF
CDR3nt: TGTGCCAGCAGCTTGGCCCCGGGGGGCACTGAAGCTTTCTTT

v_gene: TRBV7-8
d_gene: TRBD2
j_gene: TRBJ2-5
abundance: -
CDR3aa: CASSLGTAGKETQYF
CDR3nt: TGTGCCAGCAGCTTAGGAACAGCGGGGAAAGAGACCCAGTACTTC

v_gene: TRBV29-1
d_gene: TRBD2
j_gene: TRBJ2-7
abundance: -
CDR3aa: CSVGGGYEQYF
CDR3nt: TGCAGCGTTGGGGGGGGCTACGAGCAGTACTTC

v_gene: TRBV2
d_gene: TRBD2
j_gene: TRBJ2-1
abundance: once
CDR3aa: CASGGGLAGSMEQFF
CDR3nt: TGTGCCAGCGGAGGGGGACTAGCGGGGTCGATGGAGCAGTTCTTC

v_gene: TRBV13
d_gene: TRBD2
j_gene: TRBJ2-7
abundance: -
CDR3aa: CASSLGLAGVLYEQYF
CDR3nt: TGTGCCAGCAGCTTAGGCCTAGCGGGGGTCCTCTACGAGCAGTACTTC

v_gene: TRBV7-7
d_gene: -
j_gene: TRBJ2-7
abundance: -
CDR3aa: CASSQMVGYEQYF
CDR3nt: TGTGCCAGCAGCCAAATGGTGGGCTACGAGCAGTACTTC

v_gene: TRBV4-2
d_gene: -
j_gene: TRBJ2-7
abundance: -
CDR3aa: CASSQGSGQGYEQYF
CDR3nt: TGTGCCAGCAGCCAAGGCTCCGGGCAGGGATACGAGCAGTACTTC

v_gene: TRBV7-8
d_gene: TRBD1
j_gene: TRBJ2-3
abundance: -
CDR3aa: CASSPNRGRNTQYF
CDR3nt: TGTGCCAGCAGCCCGAACAGGGGCCGGAATACGCAGTATTTT